The 16 T cell receptor beta chains below were found in one sample sequenced in a study of long-term antiretroviral therapy in people with HIV. Sequencing used immunoSEQ v3.0 at survey level. Data came from immunoSEQ multiplex PCR; TCRdb stores just in-frame clones and leaves some out. Among roughly 31,000 clones listed, roughly nine tenths were seen once. The sample here was unsorted PBMCs, taken 5 years before starting antiretroviral therapy. The receptors stem from a man aged 50 to 59 with HIV.

V is TRBV5-1 and J is TRBJ2-5; 15 positions match TRBD2. This CDR3 is 17 amino acids long. V dropped 4 bases and J dropped 4; count of bases not matched to a gene: 8. The germline V gene encodes CDR1 SGHRS and CDR2 YFSETQ. The CDR3, as DNA: TGCGCCAGCAGCCCAGGACTAGCGGGGGGGCTGGGAGAGACCCAGTACTTC. It is translated as CASSPGLAGGLGETQYF. Full variable domain (rest looked up from reference TRBV5-1 and TRBJ2-5): KAGVTQTPRYLIKTRGQQVTLSCSPISGHRSVSWYQQTPGQGLQFLFEYFSETQRNKGNFPGRFSGRQFSNSRSEMNVSTLELGDSALYLCASSPGLAGGLGETQYFGPGTRLLVL.

The table lists this clone with a count of one. The chain couples TRBV5-1 to TRBJ2-1; no clear D gene. Looked up from germline, CDR1 is SGHRS and CDR2 is YFSETQ. This CDR3 comprises 14 residues. Trimming left V 1 base short and J 8 bases short, with 13 bases between. In nucleotides, the CDR3 is TGCGCCAGCAGCTTGTCCTACCCTCCTTATGAGCAGTTCTTC. Translated: CASSLSYPPYEQFF.

The rearrangement links TRBV5-4 to TRBJ2-6; unclear D gene. Germline-derived CDR1 and CDR2 are SGHNT and YYREEE (reference sequence). The CDR3 consists of 17 residues. Trimming cost V 0 bases and J 0 bases, with 10 bases left between them. CDR3 sequence reads: CASSLDRLSSGANVLTF. The CDR3 region has the DNA TGTGCCAGCAGCTTGGACAGACTTAGCTCTGGGGCCAACGTCCTGACTTTC.

The CDR3 DNA follows: TGTGCCAGCAGTCTGGGGATTGACACGGTGAACACTGAAGCTTTCTTT. Amino acids: CASSLGIDTVNTEAFF. The chain carries TRBV28 and TRBJ1-1; no reliable D call. Deletions cut 5 bases from V and 0 bases from J, with 16 bases between. Looked up from germline, CDR1 is MDHEN and CDR2 is SYDVKM. This CDR3 region has 16 residues.

This clone occurred a few times. The V gene is TRBV28, the J gene TRBJ1-5; D not certain. Trimming pared 2 bases from V and 7 bases from J, leaving 6 bases between. The length of the CDR3 is 12 residues. Germline lookup yields CDR1 MDHEN and CDR2 SYDVKM. CDR3 in DNA: TGTGCCAGCAGTTTAGTCGCCCAGCCCCAGCATTTT. This codes for CASSLVAQPQHF.

The chain joins TRBV7-2 to TRBJ1-5; D unresolved. This CDR3 is built from 14 residues. Germline V CDR1 and CDR2: SGHTA, FQGNSA. With 1 base removed from V and 3 bases from J, the gap between germline ends came to 7 bases. CDR3 amino acids: CASSLDGVNQPQHF. CDR3 DNA: TGTGCCAGCAGCTTAGATGGGGTCAATCAGCCCCAGCATTTT.

This chain links TRBV5-1 with TRBJ2-1; 12 bases align to TRBD2. Losses at the gene ends were 4 bases for V and 8 bases for J; bases not matched to a gene: 7. Germline V gives CDR1 SGHRS, CDR2 YFSETQ. The CDR3 spans 15 residues. In DNA, the CDR3 is TGCGCCAGCAGCACCCGACTAGCGGGGGCCGATGAGCAGTTCTTC. This gives the protein CASSTRLAGADEQFF.

The chain combines TRBV4-3 with TRBJ2-2; D possibly corresponds to TRBD2 (6 bases). The ends were cut back, 3 bases at V and 0 bases at J, with 11 bases in the middle. Germline V gene sequence: CDR1 LGHNA, CDR2 YSLEER. The CDR3 is made up of 16 amino acids. The DNA of the CDR3 is TGCGCCAGCAGCCACGGTTGGGGGGCGAACACCGGGGAGCTGTTTTTT. Amino acid sequence: CASSHGWGANTGELFF.

The chain carries TRBV9 and TRBJ2-3; tentative D call: TRBD2 (7 bases). The V gene lost 0 bases and the J gene lost 2 bases, with 13 bases spanning the gap. This CDR3 has 16 amino acids. Germline CDR1 and CDR2: SGDLS and YYNGEE. The CDR3 reads CASSVDPGGHTDTQYF. CDR3 in DNA: TGTGCCAGCAGCGTAGATCCGGGGGGCCACACAGATACGCAGTATTTT.

This chain uses TRBV10-1 with TRBJ1-2; 12 nucleotides align to TRBD1. The CDR3 runs to 15 residues. Looked up from germline, CDR1 is WNHNN and CDR2 is SYGVQD (reference sequence). V was pared by 6 bases and J by 3 bases, with 5 bases of the junction left unmatched. The CDR3 nucleotides read TGCGCCAGCAGGGGGACAGGGGGCCTTGACTATGGCTACACCTTC. Translation: CASRGTGGLDYGYTF.

The V call is TRBV9, the J call TRBJ1-1; 7 positions agree with TRBD1. With V trimmed by 3 bases and J by 0 bases, 8 bases remained unmatched. Germline V gene lookup returns CDR1 SGDLS and CDR2 YYNGEE. This CDR3 region has 16 residues. The chain's CDR3 is CASSARDSSMNTEAFF. CDR3 coding DNA: TGTGCCAGCAGCGCCCGGGACAGTTCAATGAACACTGAAGCTTTCTTT. Supplemented by reference TRBV9 and TRBJ1-1, the full variable domain reads DSGVTQTPKHLITATGQRVTLRCSPRSGDLSVYWYQQSLDQGLQFLIQYYNGEERAKGNILERFSAQQFPDLHSELNLSSLELGDSALYFCASSARDSSMNTEAFFGQGTRLTVV.

J is TRBJ2-7 and V is TRBV27, with a possible D match to TRBD1 (6 bases). With 4 bases removed from V and 5 bases from J, the gap between germline ends came to 15 bases. Germline CDR1 is MNHEY and CDR2 is SMNVEV (reference sequence). The CDR3 has 14 amino acids. DNA for the CDR3: TGTGCCAGCAGTTCTTCAGACAGGAGCAACGAGCAGTACTTC. Encoded protein: CASSSSDRSNEQYF.

The rearrangement links TRBV5-6 to TRBJ2-7, with D perhaps being TRBD1 or TRBD2 (5 bases each). This CDR3 has 14 residues. Deletions cut 1 base from V and 3 bases from J, with 11 bases between. Per the germline V gene, CDR1 is SGHDT and CDR2 is YYEEEE. CDR3 DNA: TGTGCCAGCAGCTTGCCTGGGACGGACTACGAGCAGTACTTC. Its protein product is CASSLPGTDYEQYF.

This chain links TRBV5-4 with TRBJ1-4, with D hard to call. This CDR3 has 14 residues. CDR1 and CDR2 (germline): SGHNT, YYREEE (reference sequence). Trimming shortened V by 1 base and J by 0 bases, and 4 bases separated the two germline ends. The CDR3 DNA reads as TGTGCCAGCAGCTTGAGGGCAACTAATGAAAAACTGTTTTTT. It is translated as CASSLRATNEKLFF.

This chain links TRBV2 with TRBJ2-5; D is uncertain. Deletions cut 6 bases from V and 5 bases from J, with 13 bases between. Germline V lookup: CDR1 SNHLY, CDR2 FYNNEI. This CDR3 has 13 amino acids. CDR3 sequence reads: CASRGMGSETQYF. The DNA of the CDR3 is TGTGCCAGCAGAGGTATGGGGTCGGAGACCCAGTACTTC.

This rearrangement joins TRBV4-3 to TRBJ1-2; TRBD1 matches 8 bases. With 4 bases clipped from V and 10 bases from J, the junction kept 11 bases outside the gene matches. The CDR3 consists of 14 residues. Germline CDR1 is LGHNA and CDR2 is YSLEER. The CDR3 sequence is CASSPWTGTVDYTF. DNA for the CDR3: TGCGCCAGCAGCCCATGGACAGGGACTGTGGACTACACCTTC.